Shown below are 20 T cell receptor beta chains from a single sample sequenced in a study of a mutant IDH1 vaccine in newly diagnosed glioma. The antigens these receptors bind are not known. Measured with immunoSEQ multiplex PCR; TCRdb has only the in-frame clones, and not every one. The table has around 80,000 clones, approximately 85% seen once. As for time point: week 23, last vaccination. A 20-mer mutant IDH1 peptide at 300 ug was injected subcutaneously with topical imiquimod. Sample: PBMCs, taken from a glioma patient whose treatment included an IDH1 peptide vaccine. The receptors come from a woman between 50 and 59 years old with glioma.

This chain links TRBV19 with TRBJ1-1; D perhaps matches TRBD1 (6 bases). Germline-derived CDR1 and CDR2 are LNHDA and SQIVND (reference sequence). The CDR3 length is 13 residues. V gave up 6 bases and J gave up 1 base, with 9 bases separating them. The CDR3 loop reads CASSIQGNTEAFF. CDR3 nucleotides: TGTGCCAGTAGCATACAGGGGAACACTGAAGCTTTCTTT.

This clone was observed a few times. This chain joins TRBV28 and TRBJ1-4; D remains ambiguous. Trimming shortened V by 9 bases and J by 0 bases, and 8 bases separated the two germline ends. Germline CDR1 is MDHEN and CDR2 is SYDVKM. CDR3 size: 13 residues. CDR3: CASIRATNEKLFF. CDR3 nucleotides: TGTGCCAGTATCCGCGCAACTAATGAAAAACTGTTTTTT. The complete variable domain, with remaining parts taken from reference TRBV28 and TRBJ1-4, reads DVKVTQSSRYLVKRTGEKVFLECVQDMDHENMFWYRQDPGLGLRLIYFSYDVKMKEKGDIPEGYSVSREKKERFSLILESASTNQTSMYLCASIRATNEKLFFGSGTQLSVL.

This clone was observed a few times. The chain is built from TRBV5-6 and TRBJ1-1; the D is unclear. Per the germline V gene, CDR1 is SGHDT and CDR2 is YYEEEE. CDR3 length: 12 residues. The V and J ends lost 5 bases and 7 bases respectively, with 12 bases between them. As DNA, the CDR3 is TGTGCCAGCAGATATCGGGCGGGTGAAGCTTTCTTT. This sequence encodes CASRYRAGEAFF.

The chain's CDR3 is CASSEEREGNEQYF. The DNA for the CDR3 is TGTGCCAGCAGTGAGGAGCGGGAGGGAAACGAGCAGTACTTC. The V gene is TRBV6-1, the J gene TRBJ2-7, with TRBD2 matching over 10 bases. Per the germline V gene, CDR1 is MNHNS and CDR2 is SASEGT. The V gene end was trimmed by 3 bases and the J gene end by 5 bases; junction bases not matched to a gene: 4. The CDR3 runs to 14 residues.

This clone was detected only a few times. The chain is built from TRBV27 and TRBJ1-1; D possibly corresponds to TRBD1 (6 bases). This CDR3 has 13 residues. Trimming stripped 8 bases from V and 1 base from J, with 11 bases between. Per the germline V gene, CDR1 is MNHEY and CDR2 is SMNVEV (reference sequence). CDR3 residues: CASLGAQNTEAFF. The CDR3 DNA is TGTGCCAGCCTGGGGGCCCAGAACACTGAAGCTTTCTTT.

This clone was seen a single time. This sequence joins TRBV30 and TRBJ1-5; 7 nucleotides line up with TRBD1. Trimming removed 2 bases from V and 0 bases from J; junction bases left unmatched: 4. The CDR3 sequence is 15 residues long. CDR1 GTSNPN and CDR2 SVGIG come from the germline V gene (reference sequence). The CDR3 bases are TGTGCCTGGAGTACACAGGGGAGTAGCAATCAGCCCCAGCATTTT. This gives the protein CAWSTQGSSNQPQHF.

The chain combines TRBV18 with TRBJ1-6, with TRBD1 as a possible D gene (6 bases). Germline-derived CDR1 and CDR2 are KGHSH and LQKENI. V gave up 2 bases and J gave up 6 bases, with 11 bases separating them. The length of the CDR3 is 15 residues. For the CDR3, the DNA is TGTGCCAGCTCACCATCGGGGGCGACTAATTCACCCCTCCACTTT. This encodes CASSPSGATNSPLHF.

The chain joins TRBV19 to TRBJ2-7, with TRBD2 as a possible D gene (6 bases). V was cut by 7 bases and J by 2 bases, with 15 bases left in between. This CDR3 has 14 residues. Germline CDR1 LNHDA, CDR2 SQIVND (reference sequence). In nucleotides, the CDR3 is TGTGCCAGTACCTCCACGCGGGGAACCTACGAGCAGTACTTC. It yields the protein CASTSTRGTYEQYF.

The gene calls are TRBV7-3 and TRBJ1-6, with TRBD1 matching over 7 bases. V lost 5 bases to trimming and J lost 7 bases; unmatched junction nucleotides: 8. Germline CDR1 and CDR2: SGHTA and FQGTGA. The CDR3 runs to 15 residues. The CDR3 protein is CASSPLGTENSPLHF. The CDR3 DNA follows: TGTGCCAGCAGCCCCCTCGGGACAGAAAATTCACCCCTCCACTTT.

This clone was seen a few times. This chain connects TRBV4-2 to TRBJ2-1, with D tentatively TRBD2 (6 bases). Trimming cost V 4 bases and J 4 bases, with 20 bases left between them. Germline V gives CDR1 LGHNA, CDR2 YNFKEQ. The CDR3 is 17 residues long. CDR3 in amino acids: CASSPRGGSGDYNEQFF. DNA of the CDR3: TGTGCCAGCAGCCCAAGGGGAGGTAGCGGAGATTACAATGAGCAGTTCTTC.

This clone was seen only a few times. The CDR3 nucleotides are TGTGCCAGCCAGGGACAGGGAAAGGTGCAGTACTTC. Its protein product is CASQGQGKVQYF. The chain joins TRBV2 to TRBJ2-7, with 9 bases aligning to TRBD1. The J segment lost 9 bases and the V segment lost 8 bases, leaving 8 bases of the junction unmatched. Germline V gives CDR1 SNHLY, CDR2 FYNNEI. CDR3 size: 12 residues. The full variable domain, completed using reference TRBV2 and TRBJ2-7, is EPEVTQTPSHQVTQMGQEVILRCVPISNHLYFYWYRQILGQKVEFLVSFYNNEISEKSEIFDDQFSVERPDGSNFTLKIRSTKLEDSAMYFCASQGQGKVQYFGPGTRLTVT.

The chain employs TRBV19 and TRBJ2-1; TRBD2 matches at 10 bases. Germline trimming cut 7 bases from V and 10 bases from J; bases unmatched to any gene: 7. Germline values: CDR1 LNHDA, CDR2 SQIVND (reference sequence). The CDR3 has 13 residues. CDR3 sequence (DNA): TGTGCCAGTAATCTAGCGGGAGTGGGAGAGCAGTTCTTC. Amino acid sequence: CASNLAGVGEQFF. Filled out from reference TRBV19 and TRBJ2-1, the complete variable domain reads DGGITQSPKYLFRKEGQNVTLSCEQNLNHDAMYWYRQDPGQGLRLIYYSQIVNDFQKGDIAEGYSVSREKKESFPLTVTSAQKNPTAFYLCASNLAGVGEQFFGPGTRLTVL.

This clone has just a few counts. CDR3 residues: CASSMGLNEKLFF. For the CDR3, the DNA is TGTGCCAGCAGCATGGGACTCAATGAAAAACTGTTTTTT. The genes are TRBV5-4 and TRBJ1-4, with D possibly being TRBD1 (5 bases). CDR1 SGHNT and CDR2 YYREEE come from the germline V gene (reference sequence). This CDR3 spans 13 amino acids. Deletions cut 4 bases from V and 5 bases from J, with 9 bases between.

The J gene is TRBJ2-5, the V gene TRBV7-3; 8 bases line up with TRBD2. The junction had 5 bases not matched to a gene; V was cut back by 1 base and J by 4 bases. Germline CDR1 is SGHTA and CDR2 is FQGTGA. The CDR3 consists of 15 residues. This CDR3 reads CASSLSSLAGETQYF. The CDR3 region has the DNA TGTGCCAGCAGCTTAAGTTCCCTAGCGGGAGAGACCCAGTACTTC.

The CDR3 region has the DNA TGTGCCAGCAGTTTCGGACAGGGGAATCAGCCCCAGCATTTT. The encoded protein is CASSFGQGNQPQHF. The chain joins TRBV6-5 to TRBJ1-5; 9 positions agree with TRBD1. The CDR3 is 14 amino acids. V shed 4 bases, J shed 4 bases, and the junction held 2 bases outside the gene matches. Germline CDR1 is MNHEY and CDR2 is SVGAGI.

V gene TRBV15 combines with J gene TRBJ1-3, with D tentatively TRBD1 (5 bases). From germline, CDR1 is LNHNV and CDR2 YYDKDF (reference sequence). Trimming removed 5 bases from V and 2 bases from J, with 10 bases in between. The CDR3 totals 14 residues. This chain's CDR3 is CATSGRGTGNTIYF. In nucleotides, the CDR3 is TGTGCCACCAGCGGGCGGGGGACTGGAAACACCATATATTTT.

The V and J genes are TRBV27 and TRBJ2-3; D call uncertain. Germline loops: CDR1 MNHEY, CDR2 SMNVEV (reference sequence). Trimming left V 3 bases short and J 2 bases short, with 9 bases between. The CDR3 runs 14 residues. In DNA form, the CDR3 reads TGTGCCAGCAGTTTGTCAAGGACCACAGATACGCAGTATTTT. Translation gives CASSLSRTTDTQYF.

The chain uses TRBV5-1 and TRBJ1-6, with D maybe TRBD1 (5 bases). CDR1 and CDR2 (germline): SGHRS, YFSETQ. V was trimmed by 3 bases and J by 0 bases, leaving 10 bases between them. This CDR3 region has 16 residues. The CDR3 protein is CASSWGTSSYNSPLHF. The CDR3 bases are TGCGCCAGCAGCTGGGGCACGAGCTCCTATAATTCACCCCTCCACTTT.

The rearrangement uses TRBV28 and TRBJ1-2; the D gene is possibly TRBD1 (6 bases). Trimming shortened V by 3 bases and J by 5 bases, and 19 bases separated the two germline ends. Germline V gene sequence: CDR1 MDHEN, CDR2 SYDVKM. This CDR3 spans 16 amino acids. CDR3 region: CASSFPRRGGGYGYTF. In DNA, the CDR3 is TGTGCCAGCAGTTTCCCGCGCCGAGGGGGTGGGTATGGCTACACCTTC.

Only a few counts were recorded for this clone. The J gene is TRBJ1-2, the V gene TRBV5-8, with D perhaps matching TRBD1 (5 bases). The V and J ends lost 4 bases and 4 bases respectively, with 14 bases between them. This CDR3 region has 14 residues. The germline CDR1 and CDR2 sequences are SGHTS and YDEGEE. CDR3 loop: CASSPGDSGYGYTF. CDR3 coding DNA: TGTGCCAGCAGCCCGGGCGACAGCGGCTATGGCTACACCTTC. Full variable domain (missing parts from reference TRBV5-8 and TRBJ1-2): EAGVTQSPTHLIKTRGQQATLRCSPISGHTSVYWYQQALGLGLQFLLWYDEGEERNRGNFPPRFSGRQFPNYSSELNVNALELEDSALYLCASSPGDSGYGYTFGSGTRLTVV.